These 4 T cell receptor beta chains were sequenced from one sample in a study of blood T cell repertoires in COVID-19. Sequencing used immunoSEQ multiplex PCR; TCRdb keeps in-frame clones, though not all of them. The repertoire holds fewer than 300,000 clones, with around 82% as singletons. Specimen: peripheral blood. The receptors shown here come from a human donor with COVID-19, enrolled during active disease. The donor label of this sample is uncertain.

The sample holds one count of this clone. The CDR3 DNA sequence: TGTGCCAGCAGTAACCGACAGGGTGTTTCGGATGGCTACACCTTC. Encoded protein: CASSNRQGVSDGYTF. The chain combines TRBV28 with TRBJ1-2, with TRBD1 matching 7 bases. The germline V gene encodes CDR1 MDHEN and CDR2 SYDVKM. The CDR3 length is 15 residues. Trimming removed 5 bases from V and 6 bases from J; junction bases left unmatched: 12.

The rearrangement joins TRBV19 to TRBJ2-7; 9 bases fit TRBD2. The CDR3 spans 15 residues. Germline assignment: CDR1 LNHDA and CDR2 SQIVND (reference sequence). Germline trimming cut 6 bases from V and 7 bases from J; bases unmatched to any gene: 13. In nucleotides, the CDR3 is TGTGCCAGTAGGACATACGCGGGAGGGCCGGGTGAGCAGTACTTC. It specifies CASRTYAGGPGEQYF. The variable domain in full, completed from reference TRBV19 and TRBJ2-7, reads DGGITQSPKYLFRKEGQNVTLSCEQNLNHDAMYWYRQDPGQGLRLIYYSQIVNDFQKGDIAEGYSVSREKKESFPLTVTSAQKNPTAFYLCASRTYAGGPGEQYFGPGTRLTVT.

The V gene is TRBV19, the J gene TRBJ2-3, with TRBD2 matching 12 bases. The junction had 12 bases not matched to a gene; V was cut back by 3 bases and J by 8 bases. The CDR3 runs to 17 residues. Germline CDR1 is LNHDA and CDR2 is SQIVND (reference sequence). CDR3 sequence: CASSISSSGRVVSTQYF. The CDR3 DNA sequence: TGTGCCAGTAGTATTTCTTCTAGCGGGAGGGTTGTCAGTACGCAGTATTTT.

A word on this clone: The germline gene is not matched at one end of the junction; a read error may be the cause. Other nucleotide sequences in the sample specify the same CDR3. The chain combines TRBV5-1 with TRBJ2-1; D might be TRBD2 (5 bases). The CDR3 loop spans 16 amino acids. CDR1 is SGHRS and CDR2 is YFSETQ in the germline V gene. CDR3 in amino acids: CASSLAVLAQSGEQFF. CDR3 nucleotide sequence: TGCGCCAGCAGTTTGGCTGTCCTAGCCCAAAGTGGGGAGCAGTTCTTC.